This T cell receptor beta chain was sequenced in a study of Graves' ophthalmopathy and Graves' hyperthyroidism. Study-wide results and limits: Clonotypes were expanded in thyroid at above 0.001 frequency, and most also appeared in blood. Discrimination between ophthalmopathy and stable hyperthyroidism by a 13-signature model showed nearly 90% sensitivity and roughly 80% specificity. The model predicted ophthalmopathy progression with 65% to 71% sensitivity and around 72% specificity.

Scientists amplified the TCR beta CDR3 regions from RNA transcripts. RT-PCR was first run with HTBI primers, then multiplex PCR in a second round. TCRdb re-called the multiplex PCR reads through MiXCR, storing one row per CDR3 protein. The table records hundreds of thousands of distinct CDR3 sequences, about 40% of them present only once. The V end was cut by 4 bases, the J end by 7 bases, with 13 bases between. Germline loops: CDR1 ENHRY, CDR2 SYGVKD. This CDR3 contains 14 residues. This clonotype showed up many times. Antigen specificity is unknown. The source of this sequence is an adult man with Graves' ophthalmopathy. The V and J genes are TRBV10-3 and TRBJ2-2, with D perhaps assigned TRBD1 or TRBD2 (6 bases each). The sequencing input was peripheral blood. As DNA, the CDR3 is TGTGCCATCAGTGTCTCCGGGGGCAGCGGGGAGCTGTTTTTT. Translating it yields CAISVSGGSGELFF.